Sequencing of this T cell receptor beta chain was carried out in a study of T cells in tumors after PD-1 blockade. Using immunoSEQ multiplex PCR, the repertoire was profiled, and TCRdb retains in-frame clones only, with some absent. The table shows around 12,000 clones, with roughly 60% occurring only once. Trimming shortened V by 4 bases and J by 6 bases, and 15 bases separated the two germline ends. Germline CDR1 and CDR2: LNHDA and SQIVND (reference sequence). This CDR3 contains 15 residues. This TCR came from a human donor with cutaneous squamous cell carcinoma. The rearrangement uses TRBV19 and TRBJ2-2; D may match TRBD1 or TRBD2 (5 bases each). The sample was tumor tissue, taken before anti-PD-1 treatment. For the CDR3, the DNA is TGTGCCAGTAGTAGGGCTGGGGCGCGGGCCGGGGAGCTGTTTTTT. Its translation is CASSRAGARAGELFF. Full variable domain (remainder filled in from reference TRBV19 and TRBJ2-2): DGGITQSPKYLFRKEGQNVTLSCEQNLNHDAMYWYRQDPGQGLRLIYYSQIVNDFQKGDIAEGYSVSREKKESFPLTVTSAQKNPTAFYLCASSRAGARAGELFFGEGSRLTVL.